This entry describes one TCR beta chain. The PCR ran on 60 Vbeta and 13 Jbeta primers. TCRdb's table, derived via immunoSEQ multiplex PCR, lists solely in-frame clones and lacks some. This sample yields fewer than 70,000 clones, of which approximately 71% are seen a single time; around 5.4% belongs to the top ten. The germline gives CDR1 SGHTS, CDR2 YDEGEE. Trimming removed 0 bases from V and 4 bases from J, with 8 bases in between. There are 14 residues in the CDR3. This sample was included in a study of cytomegalovirus exposure and HLA in healthy donors. This chain links TRBV5-8 with TRBJ1-3; D gene unclear. The sequenced sample consisted of PBMCs. This receptor was obtained from a man between 50 and 59 years old in good health and CMV-seronegative. Written as DNA, the CDR3 is TGTGCCAGCAGCTTGGAACAGCTAGGAAACACCATATATTTT. Translation gives CASSLEQLGNTIYF.